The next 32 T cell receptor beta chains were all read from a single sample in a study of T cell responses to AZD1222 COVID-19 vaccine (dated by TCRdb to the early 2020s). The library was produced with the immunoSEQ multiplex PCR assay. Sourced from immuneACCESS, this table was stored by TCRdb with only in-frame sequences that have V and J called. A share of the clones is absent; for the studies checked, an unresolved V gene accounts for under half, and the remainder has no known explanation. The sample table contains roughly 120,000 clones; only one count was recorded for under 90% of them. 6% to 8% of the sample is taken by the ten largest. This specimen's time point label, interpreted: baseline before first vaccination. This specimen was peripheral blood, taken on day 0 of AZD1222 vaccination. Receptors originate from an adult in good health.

CDR3 in amino acids: CASSRGPLYNEQFF. The CDR3 nucleotides read TGCGCCAGCAGCCGCGGCCCTTTGTACAATGAGCAGTTCTTC. This rearrangement joins TRBV4-1 to TRBJ2-1; D is undetermined. Germline values: CDR1 MGHRA, CDR2 YSYEKL. Trimming took off 4 bases at V and 4 bases at J, with 11 bases between the two ends. The CDR3 totals 14 residues.

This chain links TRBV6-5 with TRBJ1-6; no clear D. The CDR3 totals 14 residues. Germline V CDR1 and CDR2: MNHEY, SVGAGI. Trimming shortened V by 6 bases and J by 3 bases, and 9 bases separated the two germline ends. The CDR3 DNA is TGTGCCAGCAGCACGGATCGCTATAATTCACCCCTCCACTTT. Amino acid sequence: CASSTDRYNSPLHF.

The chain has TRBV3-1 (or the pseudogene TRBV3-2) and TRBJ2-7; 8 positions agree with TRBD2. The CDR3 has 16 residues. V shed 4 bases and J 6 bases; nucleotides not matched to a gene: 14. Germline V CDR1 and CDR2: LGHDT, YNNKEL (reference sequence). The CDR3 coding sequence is TGTGCCAGCAGCCTGGATACTAGCGGTGGAGGGGTCGAGCAGTACTTC. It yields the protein CASSLDTSGGGVEQYF.

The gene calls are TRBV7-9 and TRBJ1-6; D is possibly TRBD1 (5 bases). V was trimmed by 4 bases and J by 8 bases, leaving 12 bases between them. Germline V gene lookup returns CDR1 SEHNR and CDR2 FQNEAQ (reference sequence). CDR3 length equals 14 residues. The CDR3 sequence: CASSWGDGDSPLHF. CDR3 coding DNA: TGTGCCAGCAGCTGGGGGGACGGGGATTCACCCCTCCACTTT.

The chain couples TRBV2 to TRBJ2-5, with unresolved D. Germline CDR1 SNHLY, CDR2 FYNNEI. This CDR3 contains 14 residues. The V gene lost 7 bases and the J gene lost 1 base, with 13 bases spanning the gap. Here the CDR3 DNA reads TGTGCCAGCATGAAGGGCCCTTCCCAAGAGACCCAGTACTTC. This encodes CASMKGPSQETQYF.

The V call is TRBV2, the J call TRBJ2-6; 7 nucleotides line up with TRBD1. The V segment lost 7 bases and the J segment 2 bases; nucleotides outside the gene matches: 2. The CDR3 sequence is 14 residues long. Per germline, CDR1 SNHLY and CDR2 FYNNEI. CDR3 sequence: CASTGTAGANVLTF. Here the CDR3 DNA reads TGTGCCAGCACTGGGACAGCTGGGGCCAACGTCCTGACTTTC.

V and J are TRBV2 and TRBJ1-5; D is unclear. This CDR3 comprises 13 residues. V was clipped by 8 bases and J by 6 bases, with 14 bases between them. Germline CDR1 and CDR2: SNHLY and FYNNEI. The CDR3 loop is CASLAQGTQPQHF. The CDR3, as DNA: TGTGCCAGCCTTGCACAAGGCACTCAGCCCCAGCATTTT.

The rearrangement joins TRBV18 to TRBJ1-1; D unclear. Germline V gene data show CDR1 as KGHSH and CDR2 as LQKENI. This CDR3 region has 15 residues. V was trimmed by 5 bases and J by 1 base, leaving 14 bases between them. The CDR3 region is CASSTAAHGNTEAFF. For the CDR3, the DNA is TGTGCCAGCTCAACCGCAGCCCATGGGAACACTGAAGCTTTCTTT. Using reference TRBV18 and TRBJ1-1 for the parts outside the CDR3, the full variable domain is NAGVMQNPRHLVRRRGQEARLRCSPMKGHSHVYWYRQLPEEGLKFMVYLQKENIIDESGMPKERFSAEFPKEGPSILRIQQVVRGDSAAYFCASSTAAHGNTEAFFGQGTRLTVV.

The CDR3 loop reads CAISGGQANSNQPQHF. CDR3 nucleotide sequence: TGTGCCATCAGCGGGGGACAGGCTAATAGCAATCAGCCCCAGCATTTT. The chain recombines TRBV10-3 with TRBJ1-5, with 8 bases lining up with TRBD1. This CDR3 spans 16 amino acids. With V trimmed by 6 bases and J by 0 bases, 7 bases remained unmatched. Germline V gene data show CDR1 as ENHRY and CDR2 as SYGVKD.

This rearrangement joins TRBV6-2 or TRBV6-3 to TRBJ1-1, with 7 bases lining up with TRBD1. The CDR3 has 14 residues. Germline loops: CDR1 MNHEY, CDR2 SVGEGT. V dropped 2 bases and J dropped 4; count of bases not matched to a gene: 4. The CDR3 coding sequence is TGTGCCAGCAGTTACGCAGGGGGTCCCACTGAAGCTTTCTTT. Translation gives CASSYAGGPTEAFF.

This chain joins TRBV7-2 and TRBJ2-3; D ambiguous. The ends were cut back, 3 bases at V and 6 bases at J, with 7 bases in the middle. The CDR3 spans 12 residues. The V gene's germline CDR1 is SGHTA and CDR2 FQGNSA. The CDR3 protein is CASSFDWDTQYF. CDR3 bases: TGTGCCAGCAGCTTCGACTGGGATACGCAGTATTTT.

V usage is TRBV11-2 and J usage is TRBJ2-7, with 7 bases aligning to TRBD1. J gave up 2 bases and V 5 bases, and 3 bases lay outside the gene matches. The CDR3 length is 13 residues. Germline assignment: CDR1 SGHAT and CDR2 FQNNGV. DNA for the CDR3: TGTGCCAGCAGCCAACAGGGGCCCTACGAGCAGTACTTC. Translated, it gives CASSQQGPYEQYF.

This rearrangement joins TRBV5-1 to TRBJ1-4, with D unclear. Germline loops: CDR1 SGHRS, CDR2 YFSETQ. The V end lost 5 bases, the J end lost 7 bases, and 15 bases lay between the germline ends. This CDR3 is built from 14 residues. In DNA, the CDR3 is TGCGCCAGCAGATTCGGAGAGGGCTTTGAAAAACTGTTTTTT. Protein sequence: CASRFGEGFEKLFF.

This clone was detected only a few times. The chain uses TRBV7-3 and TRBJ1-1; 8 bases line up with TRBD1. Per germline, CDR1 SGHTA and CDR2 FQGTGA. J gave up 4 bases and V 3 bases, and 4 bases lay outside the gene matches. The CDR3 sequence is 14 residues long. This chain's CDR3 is CASSLSTGGTEAFF. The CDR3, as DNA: TGTGCCAGCAGCTTGTCTACAGGGGGCACTGAAGCTTTCTTT.

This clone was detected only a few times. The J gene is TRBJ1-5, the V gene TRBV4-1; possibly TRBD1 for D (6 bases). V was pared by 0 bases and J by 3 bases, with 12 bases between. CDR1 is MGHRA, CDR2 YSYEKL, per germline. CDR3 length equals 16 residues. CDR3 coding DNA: TGCGCCAGCAGCCAAGATCCCGGACAGTACAATCAGCCCCAGCATTTT. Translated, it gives CASSQDPGQYNQPQHF.

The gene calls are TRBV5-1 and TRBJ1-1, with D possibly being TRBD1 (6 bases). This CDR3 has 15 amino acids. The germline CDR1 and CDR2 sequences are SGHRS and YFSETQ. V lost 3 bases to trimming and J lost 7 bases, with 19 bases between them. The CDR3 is CASSSVKDSLLEAFF. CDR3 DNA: TGCGCCAGCAGCTCCGTCAAGGACAGTCTACTTGAAGCTTTCTTT.

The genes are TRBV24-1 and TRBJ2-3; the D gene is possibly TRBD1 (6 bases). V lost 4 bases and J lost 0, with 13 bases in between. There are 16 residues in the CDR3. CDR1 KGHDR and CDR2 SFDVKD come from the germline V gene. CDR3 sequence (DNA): TGTGCCACCAGTGAGATTGGCAGGGGAAGCACAGATACGCAGTATTTT. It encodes CATSEIGRGSTDTQYF.

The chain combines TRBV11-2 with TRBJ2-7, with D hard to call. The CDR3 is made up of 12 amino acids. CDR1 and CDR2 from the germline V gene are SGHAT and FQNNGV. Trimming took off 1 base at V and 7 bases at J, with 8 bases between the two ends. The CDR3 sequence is CASSLVGREQYF. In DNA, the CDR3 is TGTGCCAGCAGCTTAGTCGGCCGGGAGCAGTACTTC.

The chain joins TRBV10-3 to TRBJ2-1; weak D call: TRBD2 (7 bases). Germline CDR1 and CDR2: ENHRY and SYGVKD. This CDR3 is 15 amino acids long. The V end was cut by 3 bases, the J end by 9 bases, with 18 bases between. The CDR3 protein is CAISDSTRGGGEQFF. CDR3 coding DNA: TGTGCCATCAGTGATTCGACTAGGGGGGGAGGTGAGCAGTTCTTC.

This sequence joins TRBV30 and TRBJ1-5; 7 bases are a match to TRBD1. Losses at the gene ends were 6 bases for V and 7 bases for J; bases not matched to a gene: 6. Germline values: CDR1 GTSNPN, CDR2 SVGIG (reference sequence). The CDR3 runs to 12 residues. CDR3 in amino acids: CACQGGWQPQHF. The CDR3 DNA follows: TGTGCCTGCCAGGGGGGTTGGCAGCCCCAGCATTTT.

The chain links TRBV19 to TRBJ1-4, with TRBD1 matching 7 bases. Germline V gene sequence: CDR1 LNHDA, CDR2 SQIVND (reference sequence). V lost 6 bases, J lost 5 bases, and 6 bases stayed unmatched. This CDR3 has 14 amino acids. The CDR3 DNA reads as TGTGCCAGTAGCCTGACAGGGCCCAATGAAAAACTGTTTTTT. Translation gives CASSLTGPNEKLFF.

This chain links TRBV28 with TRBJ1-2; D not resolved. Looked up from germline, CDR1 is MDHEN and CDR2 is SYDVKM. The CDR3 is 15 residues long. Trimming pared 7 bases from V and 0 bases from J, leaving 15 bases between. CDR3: CASTPPRRSNYGYTF. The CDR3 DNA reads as TGTGCCAGCACCCCCCCTAGGCGGTCTAACTATGGCTACACCTTC.

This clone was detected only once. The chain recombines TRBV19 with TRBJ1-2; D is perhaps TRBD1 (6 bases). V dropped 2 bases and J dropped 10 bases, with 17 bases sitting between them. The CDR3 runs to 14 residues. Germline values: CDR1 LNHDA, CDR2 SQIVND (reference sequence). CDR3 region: CASSILNRDMDYTF. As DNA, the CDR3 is TGTGCCAGTAGTATATTGAACAGGGATATGGACTACACCTTC.

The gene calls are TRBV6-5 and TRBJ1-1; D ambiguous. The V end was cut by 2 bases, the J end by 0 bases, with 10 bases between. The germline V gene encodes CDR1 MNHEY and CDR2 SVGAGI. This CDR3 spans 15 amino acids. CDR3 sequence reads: CASSYTPTMNTEAFF. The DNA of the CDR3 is TGTGCCAGCAGTTACACCCCAACTATGAACACTGAAGCTTTCTTT.

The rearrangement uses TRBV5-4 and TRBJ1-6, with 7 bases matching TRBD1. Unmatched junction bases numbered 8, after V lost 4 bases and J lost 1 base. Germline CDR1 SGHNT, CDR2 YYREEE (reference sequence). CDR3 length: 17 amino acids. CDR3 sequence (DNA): TGTGCCAGCAGCCTGGGGACAGCCGGATCCTATAATTCACCCCTCCACTTT. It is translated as CASSLGTAGSYNSPLHF.

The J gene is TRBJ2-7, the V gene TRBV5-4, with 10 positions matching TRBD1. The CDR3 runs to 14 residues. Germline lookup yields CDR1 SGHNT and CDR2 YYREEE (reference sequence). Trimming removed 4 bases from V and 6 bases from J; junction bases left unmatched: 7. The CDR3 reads CASSRQGASFEQYF. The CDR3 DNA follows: TGTGCCAGCAGCCGACAGGGGGCCAGCTTCGAGCAGTACTTC.

CDR3 nucleotide sequence: TGTGCCAGCAGCCAAGACAATCAGCCCCAGCATTTT. Amino acids: CASSQDNQPQHF. V is TRBV5-4 and J is TRBJ1-5, with D hard to call. The CDR3 is 12 amino acids. Germline lookup yields CDR1 SGHNT and CDR2 YYREEE (reference sequence). Between the trimmed V and J ends, which lost 4 bases and 3 bases, there was a span of 5 bases.

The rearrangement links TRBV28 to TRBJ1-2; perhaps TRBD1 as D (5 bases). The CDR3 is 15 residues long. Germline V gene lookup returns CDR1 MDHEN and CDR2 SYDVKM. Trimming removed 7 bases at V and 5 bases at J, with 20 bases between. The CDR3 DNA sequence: TGTGCCAGCACCTCGCCCCCGGATGGGGCTTATGGCTACACCTTC. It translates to CASTSPPDGAYGYTF.

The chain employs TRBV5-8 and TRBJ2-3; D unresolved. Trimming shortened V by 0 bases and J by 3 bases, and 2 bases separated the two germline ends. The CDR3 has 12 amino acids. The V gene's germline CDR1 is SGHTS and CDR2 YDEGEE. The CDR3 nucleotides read TGTGCCAGCAGCTTGGCGACAGATACGCAGTATTTT. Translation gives CASSLATDTQYF.

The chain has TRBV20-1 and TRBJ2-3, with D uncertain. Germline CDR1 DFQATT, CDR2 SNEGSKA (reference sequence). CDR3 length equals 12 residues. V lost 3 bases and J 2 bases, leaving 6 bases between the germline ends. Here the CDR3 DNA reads TGCAGTGCTAGTCGTCCCACAGATACGCAGTATTTT. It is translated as CSASRPTDTQYF.

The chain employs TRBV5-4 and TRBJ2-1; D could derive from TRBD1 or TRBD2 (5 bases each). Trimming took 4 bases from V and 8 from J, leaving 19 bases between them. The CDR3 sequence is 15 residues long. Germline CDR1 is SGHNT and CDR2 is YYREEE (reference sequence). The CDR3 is CASSPGTSNGDEQFF. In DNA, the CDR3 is TGTGCCAGCAGCCCCGGGACCTCGAACGGGGATGAGCAGTTCTTC. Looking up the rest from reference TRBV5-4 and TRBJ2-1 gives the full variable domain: ETGVTQSPTHLIKTRGQQVTLRCSSQSGHNTVSWYQQALGQGPQFIFQYYREEENGRGNFPPRFSGLQFPNYSSELNVNALELDDSALYLCASSPGTSNGDEQFFGPGTRLTVL.

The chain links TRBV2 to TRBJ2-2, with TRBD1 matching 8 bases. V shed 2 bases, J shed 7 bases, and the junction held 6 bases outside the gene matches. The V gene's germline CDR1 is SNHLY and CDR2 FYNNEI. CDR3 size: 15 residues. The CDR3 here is CASSEQGAPVGELFF. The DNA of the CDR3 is TGTGCCAGCAGTGAACAGGGGGCTCCGGTCGGGGAGCTGTTTTTT.